This T cell receptor beta chain was sequenced in a study of blood T cell repertoires in COVID-19. TCRdb's copy holds only in-frame clones and misses some; the assay was immunoSEQ multiplex PCR. The sample contains approximately 200,000 clones, roughly nine tenths of which appear only once. Germline CDR1 SGHTA, CDR2 FQGNSA. V gave up 3 bases and J gave up 4 bases, with 7 bases separating them. This CDR3 comprises 13 residues. This sequence joins TRBV7-2 and TRBJ1-3; no clear D gene. This TCR was sampled from a man aged 25 to 45 who had recovered from COVID-19. Sequenced material: PBMCs or T cells enriched from blood (not recorded which). CDR3 nucleotides: TGTGCCAGCAGCTTCCTAATGGGAAACACCATATATTTT. Amino acid sequence: CASSFLMGNTIYF.